Below, 9 T cell receptor beta chains from the same sample are listed, as sequenced in a study of OX40 agonist ivuxolimab in advanced cancers. This table comes from immunoSEQ multiplex PCR, and its TCRdb copy is limited to in-frame clones, with some not included. This sample yields more than 60,000 clones, of which about 77% are seen a single time; 1.6% belongs to the top ten. The input for sequencing was CD4+ or CD8+ T cells sorted from blood, taken in a trial of the OX40 agonist ivuxolimab. The receptors were gathered from an adult with an advanced solid tumor such as melanoma, head and neck, liver or kidney cancer.

A few counts support this clone. The J gene is TRBJ2-3, the V gene TRBV6-5; D gene uncertain. V was cut by 0 bases and J by 0 bases, with 7 bases left in between. This CDR3 contains 15 residues. Germline V gene data show CDR1 as MNHEY and CDR2 as SVGAGI. The CDR3 nucleotides read TGTGCCAGCAGTTACTCTGCCAGTAGCACAGATACGCAGTATTTT. Translating it yields CASSYSASSTDTQYF.

In this sample, this clone turned up a few times. V gene TRBV19 combines with J gene TRBJ1-6; D is possibly TRBD1 (5 bases). This CDR3 contains 14 residues. Per germline, CDR1 LNHDA and CDR2 SQIVND (reference sequence). V lost 3 bases to trimming and J lost 8 bases, with 11 bases between them. The CDR3 nucleotides read TGTGCCAGTAGTATCCCAGGGCCGGATTCACCCCTCCACTTT. Protein sequence: CASSIPGPDSPLHF.

The chain carries TRBV5-6 and TRBJ2-3; 8 bases fit TRBD1. The germline V gene encodes CDR1 SGHDT and CDR2 YYEEEE. Trimming took 2 bases from V and 0 from J; bases not matched to a gene: 2. This CDR3 comprises 15 residues. The CDR3, as DNA: TGTGCCAGCAGCTTTGGGGACAGGAGCACAGATACGCAGTATTTT. This gives the protein CASSFGDRSTDTQYF.

V is TRBV6-6 and J is TRBJ1-1, with D perhaps matching TRBD1 (6 bases). The germline V gene has CDR1 MNHNY and CDR2 SVGAGI (reference sequence). Deletions cut 6 bases from V and 1 base from J, with 12 bases between. This CDR3 is built from 14 residues. CDR3 in DNA: TGTGCCAGCAGATACGGACAGACGAACACTGAAGCTTTCTTT. This sequence encodes CASRYGQTNTEAFF.

This CDR3 reads CASSPDWSSYEQYF. DNA for the CDR3: TGTGCCAGCAGCCCTGACTGGTCCTCCTACGAGCAGTACTTC. The chain recombines TRBV14 with TRBJ2-7; D uncertain. Trimming took 4 bases from V and 0 from J, leaving 10 bases between them. Germline CDR1 and CDR2: SGHDN and FVKESK. The CDR3 is 14 amino acids. Complete variable domain (other parts from reference TRBV14 and TRBJ2-7): EAGVTQFPSHSVIEKGQTVTLRCDPISGHDNLYWYRRVMGKEIKFLLHFVKESKQDESGMPNNRFLAERTGGTYSTLKVQPAELEDSGVYFCASSPDWSSYEQYFGPGTRLTVT.

The chain uses TRBV9 and TRBJ2-2, with no clear D. Germline CDR1 SGDLS, CDR2 YYNGEE. The CDR3 runs 15 residues. V gave up 4 bases and J gave up 0 bases, with 10 bases separating them. The CDR3, as DNA: TGTGCCAGCAGCTCCCGTGGCGCGAACACCGGGGAGCTGTTTTTT. Translated: CASSSRGANTGELFF.

This clone came up a few times. This chain joins TRBV6-6 and TRBJ2-5; the match to TRBD2 covers 8 bases. V shed 6 bases, J shed 3 bases, and the junction held 3 bases outside the gene matches. CDR3 length: 13 amino acids. Germline values: CDR1 MNHNY, CDR2 SVGAGI (reference sequence). The CDR3 region has the DNA TGTGCCAGCAGATTCGGGGGGGAAGAGACCCAGTACTTC. Translating it yields CASRFGGEETQYF.

Only a few counts were recorded for this clone. The chain links TRBV5-1 to TRBJ2-7, with a weak D call TRBD2 (5 bases). The CDR3 has 13 residues. The V end was cut by 0 bases, the J end by 2 bases, with 6 bases between. Per the germline V gene, CDR1 is SGHRS and CDR2 is YFSETQ. Here the CDR3 reads CASSLERAYEQYF. The DNA of the CDR3 is TGCGCCAGCAGCTTGGAGAGGGCCTACGAGCAGTACTTC.

CDR3 sequence (DNA): TGTGCCAGCAGCATCACGGGCTATAACCTAGCGGGAGGGCCGCGCAATGAGCAGTTCTTC. It yields the protein CASSITGYNLAGGPRNEQFF. The chain combines TRBV28 with TRBJ2-1; the match to TRBD2 covers 12 bases. CDR3 length: 20 residues. Looked up from germline, CDR1 is MDHEN and CDR2 is SYDVKM. J lost 6 bases, V lost 6 bases, and 21 bases had no gene match.